The 7 T cell receptor beta chains presented below share a single source sample, sequenced in a study of cytomegalovirus exposure and HLA in healthy donors. A multiplex PCR was run with 60 Vbeta primers and 13 Jbeta primers. The table came from immunoSEQ multiplex PCR; TCRdb's copy has only in-frame clones and leaves some out. The top ten clones hold 1.1% of a sample with approximately 180,000 clones, more than 70% of them seen once. The sample taken for sequencing was PBMCs. Every receptor here comes from a woman aged 40 to 50 in good health and CMV-seronegative.

V gene TRBV19 combines with J gene TRBJ2-3; a possible D gene is TRBD2 (6 bases). This CDR3 has 15 residues. V dropped 6 bases and J dropped 1 base, with 14 bases sitting between them. Germline V gene data show CDR1 as LNHDA and CDR2 as SQIVND (reference sequence). The CDR3 sequence: CASSETRVGTDTQYF. CDR3 sequence (DNA): TGTGCCAGTAGCGAGACTAGGGTTGGCACAGATACGCAGTATTTT. The complete variable domain, with remaining parts taken from reference TRBV19 and TRBJ2-3, reads DGGITQSPKYLFRKEGQNVTLSCEQNLNHDAMYWYRQDPGQGLRLIYYSQIVNDFQKGDIAEGYSVSREKKESFPLTVTSAQKNPTAFYLCASSETRVGTDTQYFGPGTRLTVL.

The CDR3 coding sequence is TGTGCCAGCTCACCAGGACAGGGGGCTTTTGGCTACACCTTC. Its protein is CASSPGQGAFGYTF. This chain links TRBV18 with TRBJ1-2; 11 nucleotides line up with TRBD1. The CDR3 runs 14 residues. CDR1 and CDR2 (germline): KGHSH, LQKENI. V lost 2 bases, J lost 7 bases, and 3 bases stayed unmatched.

This chain links TRBV10-3 with TRBJ1-1; 8 bases are shared with TRBD1. This CDR3 has 14 amino acids. With V trimmed by 8 bases and J by 1 base, 6 bases remained unmatched. From germline, CDR1 is ENHRY and CDR2 SYGVKD. The CDR3, as DNA: TGTGCCATCGGGTGGACAGGGACGAACACTGAAGCTTTCTTT. The encoded protein is CAIGWTGTNTEAFF.

The chain recombines TRBV11-3 with TRBJ2-5; TRBD2 aligns across 12 bases. Per germline, CDR1 SGHNT and CDR2 YENEEA. The CDR3 loop spans 16 amino acids. The ends lost 3 bases at V and 0 bases at J; junction bases unmatched: 2. CDR3 residues: CASSLGLAGYQETQYF. CDR3 nucleotides: TGTGCCAGCAGCTTGGGACTAGCGGGTTACCAAGAGACCCAGTACTTC.

The CDR3: CSVGASGEYEQYF. CDR3 bases: TGCAGCGTGGGGGCTAGCGGGGAATACGAGCAGTACTTC. This chain uses TRBV29-1 with TRBJ2-7; 9 nucleotides align to TRBD2. The CDR3 has 13 amino acids. V lost 6 bases and J lost 4; bases outside the gene matches: 7. Looked up from germline, CDR1 is SQVTM and CDR2 is ANQGSEA.

A few counts support this clone. The V and J genes are TRBV30 and TRBJ2-1, with D perhaps matching TRBD1 (5 bases). Germline assignment: CDR1 GTSNPN and CDR2 SVGIG (reference sequence). V was cut by 4 bases and J by 6 bases, with 10 bases left in between. This CDR3 comprises 12 residues. The CDR3: CAWTGSGNEQFF. CDR3 DNA sequence: TGTGCCTGGACAGGGTCGGGCAATGAGCAGTTCTTC.

The chain is built from TRBV6-5 and TRBJ2-1, with D perhaps TRBD1 (5 bases). The germline V gene encodes CDR1 MNHEY and CDR2 SVGAGI. V lost 8 bases, J lost 7 bases, and 21 bases lay in between. This CDR3 contains 15 residues. CDR3 sequence reads: CASSLGAGIRNEQFF. The CDR3 DNA reads as TGTGCCAGCTCCCTTGGGGCAGGGATTAGAAATGAGCAGTTCTTC.